Listed below are T cell receptor beta chains from one sample, sequenced in a study of blood T cell repertoires in COVID-19. Profiled with immunoSEQ multiplex PCR; TCRdb holds only in-frame clones, not every one. The table includes about 290,000 clones, roughly 91% detected once. Material for sequencing was peripheral blood. All receptors derive from a woman younger than 45 with COVID-19, enrolled during active disease. Each CDR3 is given with its conserved first and last residue. Each record gives: clone size, D gene, V gene, J gene, CDR3 DNA, CDR3 protein. D genes are given only for firm matches. Size values are once, few and many counts, or a class for expanded clones, and some rows have none.

.	.	TRBV2	TRBJ2-7	TGTGCCAGCAGTGATTTCCAGGCTCCGATTGGCGAGCAGTACTTC	CASSDFQAPIGEQYF
.	.	TRBV28	TRBJ2-4	TGTGCCAGCAGTTCCGGTTCGGAGGGCAAAAACATTCAGTACTTC	CASSSGSEGKNIQYF
.	.	TRBV7-2	TRBJ1-1	TGTGCCAGCAGCTTATACAGGGCGAGCACTGAAGCTTTCTTT	CASSLYRASTEAFF
few	.	TRBV14	TRBJ2-7	TGTGCCAGCAGCCAGTCTGACAATGACTACGAGCAGTACTTC	CASSQSDNDYEQYF
.	.	TRBV13	TRBJ1-2	TGTGCCAGCAGTCCGTGGGGGGCTAACTATGGCTACACCTTC	CASSPWGANYGYTF
.	TRBD1	TRBV7-9	TRBJ2-3	TGTGCCAGCAGCACTTCGGACAGGGGGCGGGATGCCGCGCAGTATTTT	CASSTSDRGRDAAQYF
.	TRBD2	TRBV11-2	TRBJ2-1	TGTGCCAGCAGCTTAGGGGGGGGCAATGAGCAGTTCTTC	CASSLGGGNEQFF
.	.	TRBV6-5	TRBJ2-4	TGTGCCAGCAGTCCCAGGTTTATAGCCAAAAACATTCAGTACTTC	CASSPRFIAKNIQYF
.	.	TRBV15	TRBJ1-2	TGTGCCACCAGCAGAGCAGGGGTCAGATCGCAGCACTATGGCTACACCTTC	CATSRAGVRSQHYGYTF
.	TRBD2	TRBV2	TRBJ2-5	TGTGCCAGCAGACCAAACCGGGGGGAAGAGACCCAGTACTTC	CASRPNRGEETQYF
.	TRBD1	TRBV27	TRBJ1-2	TGTGCCAGCAGTTTCTTCGGGACAGGCGGTGTTTTCTATGGCTACACCTTC	CASSFFGTGGVFYGYTF
.	TRBD2	TRBV7-2	TRBJ2-7	TGTGCCAGCAGCTTGACTAGCGGTACCTACGAGCAGTACTTC	CASSLTSGTYEQYF
.	.	TRBV24-1	TRBJ2-1	TGTGCCACCAGTGATTTGAGTGGCGGCGTCGATGAGCAGTTCTTC	CATSDLSGGVDEQFF
.	.	TRBV23-1	TRBJ2-1	TGCGCCAGCAGCTGGTTTTGTGGGGCTACCTCGGATGAGCAGTTCTTC	CASSWFCGATSDEQFF
.	.	TRBV6-5	TRBJ1-6	TGTGCCAGCAGTTACCCCGGTGTGTTACCCCTCCACTTT	CASSYPGVLPLHF
.	TRBD1	TRBV6-2/TRBV6-3	TRBJ2-7	TGTGCCAGCAGCCCGGGACAGGTTTACTACGAGCAGTACTTC	CASSPGQVYYEQYF
.	TRBD2	TRBV3-1/TRBV3-2	TRBJ2-4	TGTGCCAGCAGCCCGCGACTCGCGGGGGGCCGGGGTGTAAACATTCAGTACTTC	CASSPRLAGGRGVNIQYF
.	TRBD1	TRBV10-1	TRBJ1-2	TGCGCCAACGGACAGGGTATTAACTATGGCTACACCTTC	CANGQGINYGYTF
.	.	TRBV10-2	TRBJ1-4	TGCGCCAGCAGTGAGTCCGAGGAAAAACTGTTTTTT	CASSESEEKLFF
.	TRBD1	TRBV7-9	TRBJ1-6	TGTGCCAGCAGCCCCATAGGTAGGGGGCGGTCACCCCTCCACTTT	CASSPIGRGRSPLHF
.	.	TRBV14	TRBJ2-5	TGTGCCAGCAGCCGCGGAGACTACGGAGTGGACCAAGAGACCCAGTACTTC	CASSRGDYGVDQETQYF
.	.	TRBV6-1	TRBJ2-6	TGTGCCAGCAGTGAACGGGGCTCTGGGGCCAACGTCCTGACTTTC	CASSERGSGANVLTF
.	.	TRBV5-4	TRBJ1-3	TGTGCCAGCAGCCGTGGGGACATAATAAGTTGGACCATATATTTT	CASSRGDIISWTIYF
.	.	TRBV5-1	TRBJ1-2	TGCGCCAGCAGCTTGGGCAGCTATGGCTACACCTTC	CASSLGSYGYTF
.	.	TRBV12-2	TRBJ2-7	TGTGCAAGTCGCCAGACAGGGGAATTTTACGAGCAGTACTTC	CASRQTGEFYEQYF
.	TRBD1	TRBV29-1	TRBJ2-2	TGCAGCGTTAGAGGACAGGGGGAGTGGACCGGGGAGCTGTTTTTT	CSVRGQGEWTGELFF
.	TRBD2	TRBV6-2/TRBV6-3	TRBJ2-7	TGTGCCAGCAGTTACGGACTAGCGGGGCCGGGTTACGAGCAGTACTTC	CASSYGLAGPGYEQYF
.	.	TRBV13	TRBJ1-1	TGTGCCAGCAGCTTATTGGGGGGTGGAGGCACTGAAGCTTTCTTT	CASSLLGGGGTEAFF
.	.	TRBV18	TRBJ2-1	TGTGCCAGCTCACTCATCCCCACTTCCTCCACTCCCAATGAGCAGTTCTTC	CASSLIPTSSTPNEQFF
.	.	TRBV11-2	TRBJ1-1	TGTGCCAGCAGCACAATTCTTAACAGGGCCCGGGTGGAAGCTTTCTTT	CASSTILNRARVEAFF
.	.	TRBV9	TRBJ1-3	TGTGCCAGCAGCGCACGGGACTTGCTGAACACCATATATTTT	CASSARDLLNTIYF
once	.	TRBV27	TRBJ2-1	TGTGCCAGCAGTACTTCACAGGGCCCGGTTAACAATGAGCAGTTCTTC	CASSTSQGPVNNEQFF
.	TRBD1	TRBV15	TRBJ1-5	TGTGCCACCAGCGGGTCAGGGGGTCAGCCCCAGCATTTT	CATSGSGGQPQHF
.	.	TRBV11-2	TRBJ2-7	TGTGCCAGCAGCTTTTCGAGGGGACACTACGAGCAGTACTTC	CASSFSRGHYEQYF
.	TRBD1	TRBV5-1	TRBJ1-2	TGCGCCAGCGGAAGGGGGACAGGGGGCAACTATGGCTACACCTTC	CASGRGTGGNYGYTF
.	.	TRBV10-3	TRBJ2-3	TGTGCCACCTTCACGGGACTTTACACAGATACGCAGTATTTT	CATFTGLYTDTQYF
.	.	TRBV4-1	TRBJ2-7	TGCGCCAGCAGCCAGAGCGGAGGGGAGCAGTACTTC	CASSQSGGEQYF
.	.	TRBV3-1/TRBV3-2	TRBJ2-3	TGTGCCAGCAGCCCCCTGGGGGGTCCAGATACGCAGTATTTT	CASSPLGGPDTQYF
.	.	TRBV6-5	TRBJ2-7	TGTGCCAGCAGCCCACAGGGACCCCCCGAGCAGTACTTC	CASSPQGPPEQYF
.	TRBD1	TRBV27	TRBJ2-7	TGTGCCAGCAGTTATGCAGGGGGCTACGAGCAGTACTTC	CASSYAGGYEQYF
.	TRBD1	TRBV10-3	TRBJ2-5	TGTGCCATCAGTGCGGGACAGAGACTACAAGAGACCCAGTACTTC	CAISAGQRLQETQYF
.	.	TRBV27	TRBJ1-5	TGTGCCAGCAGCAGGGGTAGCAATCAGCCCCAGCATTTT	CASSRGSNQPQHF
.	TRBD1	TRBV6-5	TRBJ2-5	TGTGCCAGTCCAAGGACAGGGTCGATCCAAGAGACCCAGTACTTC	CASPRTGSIQETQYF
.	.	TRBV30	TRBJ1-6	TGTGCCTCCCAAGCGGGGCAACATAATTCACCCCTCCACTTT	CASQAGQHNSPLHF
.	.	TRBV5-1	TRBJ2-3	TGCGCCAGCGGGAGGATCCCCGCCGATACGCAGTATTTT	CASGRIPADTQYF
.	.	TRBV5-1	TRBJ1-2	TGCGCCAGCAGCTTGGCCTACAGGGCTAACTATGGCTACACCTTC	CASSLAYRANYGYTF
.	.	TRBV13	TRBJ2-3	TGTGCCAGCAGCTTACGTCCTAGCGCCACGAGCGCAGATACGCAGTATTTT	CASSLRPSATSADTQYF
.	TRBD2	TRBV27	TRBJ2-4	TGTGCCAGCAGTTTAGTCCCCCCCGGGGGGGTAGGCAAAAACATTCAGTACTTC	CASSLVPPGGVGKNIQYF
.	.	TRBV4-1	TRBJ2-1	TGCGCCAGCAGCCCAGACGGGCGGAGGAGCTCCTACAATGAGCAGTTCTTC	CASSPDGRRSSYNEQFF
.	TRBD1	TRBV5-8	TRBJ1-6	TGTGCCAGCAGCTCCGGGACAGGGAAGGGAAATTCACCCCTCCACTTT	CASSSGTGKGNSPLHF
.	.	TRBV5-1	TRBJ1-2	TGCGCCAGCGGGGCAGATTCCTATGGCTACACCTTC	CASGADSYGYTF
.	.	TRBV2	TRBJ2-5	TGTGCCAGCAGTGAAGAGACTAGAAAGGAGACCCAGTACTTC	CASSEETRKETQYF
.	.	TRBV3-1/TRBV3-2	TRBJ1-3	TGTGCCAGCAGCCGATACCGACAGAGCTCTGGAAACACCATATATTTT	CASSRYRQSSGNTIYF